The rows below give T cell receptor beta chains drawn from one sample of a study of blood T cell repertoires in COVID-19. The method was immunoSEQ multiplex PCR; TCRdb's version includes in-frame clones alone and lacks a portion of them. Here the sample spans about 110,000 clones, 88% being singletons. Material for sequencing was peripheral blood. These receptors all come from a human donor in a cohort sampled during active COVID-19. CDR3s include the opening cysteine and the closing phenylalanine or tryptophan. The D gene is left open where the match is weak. Clone size appears in some rows only: once, few, many, or a class for an expanded clone.

clone_size	v_call	d_call	j_call	cdr3_aa	cdr3_nt
NA	TRBV11-2	TRBD2	TRBJ2-5	CASSKTSAGGSETQYF	TGTGCCAGCAGCAAAACTAGCGCGGGGGGTTCAGAGACCCAGTACTTC
NA	TRBV5-5	NA	TRBJ2-4	CASSPSGTNIAKNIQYF	TGTGCCAGCAGCCCCTCCGGGACAAACATAGCCAAAAACATTCAGTACTTC
NA	TRBV27	TRBD2	TRBJ2-5	CASSFLGGETQYF	TGTGCCAGCAGTTTTCTGGGGGGGGAGACCCAGTACTTC
NA	TRBV6-1	TRBD1	TRBJ2-7	CASSDPGQGGQYF	TGTGCCAGCAGTGACCCGGGACAGGGAGGGCAGTACTTC
NA	TRBV11-2	NA	TRBJ2-7	CASSWVADSYEQYF	TGTGCCAGCAGCTGGGTGGCGGACTCCTACGAGCAGTACTTC
NA	TRBV27	NA	TRBJ1-6	CASIPTGTAGSNSPLHF	TGTGCCAGCATACCGACCGGGACCGCGGGAAGTAATTCACCCCTCCACTTT
NA	TRBV4-1	NA	TRBJ1-5	CASSQDPGVGQPQHF	TGCGCCAGCAGCCAAGATCCAGGGGTTGGTCAGCCCCAGCATTTT
NA	TRBV11-1	TRBD1	TRBJ2-7	CASSLRDRGSYEQYF	TGTGCCAGCAGCTTAAGGGACAGGGGATCCTACGAGCAGTACTTC
NA	TRBV4-1	TRBD1	TRBJ1-6	CASSQDVVGQGLKRSPLHF	TGCGCCAGCAGCCAGGATGTGGTGGGACAGGGTTTAAAACGATCACCCCTCCACTTT
NA	TRBV7-9	TRBD1	TRBJ1-1	CASSSGQDRKAFF	TGTGCCAGCAGCTCCGGACAGGACAGGAAAGCTTTCTTT
NA	TRBV7-9	TRBD2	TRBJ2-3	CASSKGVSGGSTDTQYF	TGTGCCAGCAGCAAAGGGGTCAGCGGGGGAAGCACAGATACGCAGTATTTT
NA	TRBV6-1	NA	TRBJ1-1	CASSDVRGRGAEAFF	TGTGCCAGCAGTGATGTCAGGGGTAGGGGTGCTGAAGCTTTCTTT
NA	TRBV5-1	NA	TRBJ2-3	CASSLAASSSTDTQYF	TGCGCCAGCAGCTTGGCGGCTAGCAGTAGCACAGATACGCAGTATTTT
NA	TRBV12-3/TRBV12-4	NA	TRBJ2-5	CASRLGVQETQYF	TGTGCCAGCAGACTGGGAGTTCAAGAGACCCAGTACTTC
NA	TRBV24-1	TRBD2	TRBJ2-1	CATSDRTSGRSYNEQFF	TGTGCCACCAGTGACAGGACTAGCGGGAGATCCTACAATGAGCAGTTCTTC
NA	TRBV6-6	NA	TRBJ1-2	CASSSSGYGYTF	TGTGCCAGCAGTTCGAGCGGCTATGGCTACACCTTC
once	TRBV18	NA	TRBJ2-7	CASSPSESYEQYF	TGTGCCAGCTCACCCTCAGAATCCTACGAGCAGTACTTC
NA	TRBV6-5	NA	TRBJ1-2	CASRGGQVNFGYTF	TGTGCCAGCAGGGGGGGGCAGGTTAACTTTGGCTACACCTTC
NA	TRBV5-1	NA	TRBJ2-7	CASSPYREPYEQYF	TGCGCCAGCAGCCCTTACAGGGAGCCCTACGAGCAGTACTTC
once	TRBV4-1	TRBD1	TRBJ2-7	CASSQQQTGGMDEQYF	TGCGCCAGCAGCCAACAACAAACAGGGGGCATGGACGAGCAGTACTTC
NA	TRBV11-2	TRBD2	TRBJ2-3	CASSFGLASDTQYF	TGTGCCAGCAGCTTTGGACTAGCCTCAGATACGCAGTATTTT
NA	TRBV7-2	NA	TRBJ2-5	CASIPPAGQETQYF	TGTGCCAGCATCCCCCCCGCAGGTCAAGAGACCCAGTACTTC